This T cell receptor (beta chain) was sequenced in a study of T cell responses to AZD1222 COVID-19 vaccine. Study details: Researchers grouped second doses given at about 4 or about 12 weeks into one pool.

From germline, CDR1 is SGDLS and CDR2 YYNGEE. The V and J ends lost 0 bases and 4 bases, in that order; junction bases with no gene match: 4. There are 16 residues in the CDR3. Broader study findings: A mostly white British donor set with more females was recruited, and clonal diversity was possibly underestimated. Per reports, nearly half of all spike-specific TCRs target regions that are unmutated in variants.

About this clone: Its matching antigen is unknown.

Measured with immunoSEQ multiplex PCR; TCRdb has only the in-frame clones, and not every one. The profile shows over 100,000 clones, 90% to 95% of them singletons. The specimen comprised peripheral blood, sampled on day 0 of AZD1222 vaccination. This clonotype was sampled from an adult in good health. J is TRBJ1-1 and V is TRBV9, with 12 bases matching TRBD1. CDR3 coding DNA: TGTGCCAGCAGCGTAGTTGGGACAGGGGGCTCCACTGAAGCTTTCTTT. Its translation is CASSVVGTGGSTEAFF.